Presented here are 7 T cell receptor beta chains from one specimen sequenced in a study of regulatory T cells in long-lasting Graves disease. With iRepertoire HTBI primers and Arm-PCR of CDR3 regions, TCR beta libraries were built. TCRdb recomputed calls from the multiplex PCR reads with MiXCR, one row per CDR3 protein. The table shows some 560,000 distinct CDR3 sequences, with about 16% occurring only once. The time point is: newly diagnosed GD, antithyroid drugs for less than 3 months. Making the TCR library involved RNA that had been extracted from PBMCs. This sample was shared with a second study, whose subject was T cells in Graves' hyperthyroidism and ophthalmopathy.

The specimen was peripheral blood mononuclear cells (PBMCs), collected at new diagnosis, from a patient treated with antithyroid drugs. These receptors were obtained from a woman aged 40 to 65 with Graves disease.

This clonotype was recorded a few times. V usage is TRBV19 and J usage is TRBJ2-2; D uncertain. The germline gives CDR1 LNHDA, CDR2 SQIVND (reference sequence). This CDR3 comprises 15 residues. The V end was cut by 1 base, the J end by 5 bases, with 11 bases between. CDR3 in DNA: TGTGCCAGTAGTATAGGGGCAGGATTTACCGGGGAGCTGTTTTTT. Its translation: CASSIGAGFTGELFF.

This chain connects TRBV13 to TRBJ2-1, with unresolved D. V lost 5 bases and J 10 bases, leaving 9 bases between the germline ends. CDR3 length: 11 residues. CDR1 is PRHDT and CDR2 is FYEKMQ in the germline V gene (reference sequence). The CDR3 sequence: CASSLHYEQFF. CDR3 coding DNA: TGTGCCAGCAGCCTACACTACGAGCAGTTCTTC.

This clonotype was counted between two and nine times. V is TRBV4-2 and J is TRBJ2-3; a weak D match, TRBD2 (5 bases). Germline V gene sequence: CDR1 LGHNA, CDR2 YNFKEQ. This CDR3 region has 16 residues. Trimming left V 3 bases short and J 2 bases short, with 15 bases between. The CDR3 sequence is CASSQVEGALTDTQYF. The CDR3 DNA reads TGTGCCAGCAGCCAGGTAGAGGGAGCCCTCACAGATACGCAGTATTTT.

The DNA for the CDR3 is TGTGCCAGCACTTCCGACCTGGGCCATCAGCCCCAGCATTTT. As protein: CASTSDLGHQPQHF. V is TRBV12-3 or TRBV12-4 and J is TRBJ1-5; D call uncertain. The ends were cut back, 7 bases at V and 5 bases at J, with 15 bases in the middle. The CDR3 is 14 amino acids.

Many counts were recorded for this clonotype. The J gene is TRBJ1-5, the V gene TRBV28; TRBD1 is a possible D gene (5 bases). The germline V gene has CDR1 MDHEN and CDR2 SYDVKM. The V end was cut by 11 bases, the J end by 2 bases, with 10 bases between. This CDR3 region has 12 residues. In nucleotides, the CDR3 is TGTGCCGCCATGGGGGGCAATCAGCCCCAGCATTTT. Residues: CAAMGGNQPQHF.

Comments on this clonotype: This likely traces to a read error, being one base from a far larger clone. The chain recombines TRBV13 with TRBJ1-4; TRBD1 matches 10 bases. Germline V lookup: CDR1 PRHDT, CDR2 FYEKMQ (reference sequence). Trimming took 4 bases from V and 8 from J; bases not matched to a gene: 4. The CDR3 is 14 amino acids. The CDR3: CASSSGTGDEKLFF. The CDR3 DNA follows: TGTGCCAGCAGCTCCGGGACAGGGGACGAAAAACTGTTTTTT.

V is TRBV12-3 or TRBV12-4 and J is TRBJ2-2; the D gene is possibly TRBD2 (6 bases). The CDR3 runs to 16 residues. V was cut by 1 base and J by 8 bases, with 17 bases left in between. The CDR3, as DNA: TGTGCCAGCAGTTTAGGGCGGGGCCCCTCCATGGGGGAGCTGTTTTTT. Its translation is CASSLGRGPSMGELFF.